This TCR beta chain is drawn from a study of blood T cell repertoires in COVID-19 (TCRdb year 2020). Regarding the study in general: Samples from collaborators originated in the United States, Italy and Spain and spanned both the acute and convalescent phases of COVID-19. The samples were drawn from two sources: the first 160 participants of the ongoing ImmuneRACE study, and fewer than 1,500 subjects contributed by 6 global collaborators. The prospective study material was composed of cDNA or gDNA derived from T cells, B-cell-depleted T cells, or PBMCs. The dataset comprised deeply sampled blood TCRbeta repertoires from subjects exposed to, actively infected with, or recovered from COVID-19. The repertoires were released in a freely available public database meant as a resource for research on the immune response to SARS-CoV-2. Sample metadata almost always included a de-identified subject ID, COVID-19 status, age in years and sex. Where available, HLA class I and class II types were obtained from metadata supplied by the sample provider rather than from assay-based typing.

Each collaborating institution followed its own protocols to collect whole blood in K2EDTA tubes. For TCRbeta analysis, collaborators shipped samples in one of three forms: frozen whole blood, isolated PBMCs, or DNA extracted from either of those sample types. The immunoSEQ Assay, a bias-controlled multiplex PCR, was used to amplify TCRbeta CDR3 regions from genomic DNA. Regarding the original processing steps: Nucleated cell counts per sample were estimated from amplification of reference gene primers within the assay. To quantify the absolute abundance of each unique TCRbeta CDR3 rearrangement, sequence reads were collapsed and filtered. Productive Simpson clonality was computed per sample as the square root of Simpson's diversity index over productive rearrangements. TCRdb's version of the immuneACCESS table is confined to in-frame rearrangements and falls short of the full clone set. An unresolved V gene accounts for under half of the shortfall where checked; the remainder is of unknown origin. Clone size and the V and J calls come from that table; the DNA yielded D and trimming. The sample records 150,000 to 200,000 clones, 75% to 80% of which are singletons. The top ten clonotypes cover about 26% of the sample.

On this clone itself: Its antigen specificity is not known. No base qualities exist here, and no much larger clone lies one base off it.

What the research found in general, with its limitations: How much clinical and demographic metadata was included differed by source and by participant, and the metadata was provided uncurated.

CDR1 is given as LNHDA and CDR2 as SQIVND, both from the germline V gene (reference sequence). V ends up 6 bases short and J 7 bases short, with an unmatched junction base count of 14. Including the terminal cysteine and phenylalanine, the CDR3 comprises 15 residues. The read is trimmed to its CDR3 DNA, 45 bases read in frame from base 1. In this chain, TRBV19 is recombined with TRBJ1-1; TRBD1 fits 7 bases in the junction. This TCR was recovered from a woman aged 70-85 years with acute or convalescent COVID-19. The specimen was peripheral blood. The DNA reads as follows: TGTGCCAGTAGACCATACAGAGACGGGACAGATGAAGCTTTCTTT. It translates to CASRPYRDGTDEAFF.